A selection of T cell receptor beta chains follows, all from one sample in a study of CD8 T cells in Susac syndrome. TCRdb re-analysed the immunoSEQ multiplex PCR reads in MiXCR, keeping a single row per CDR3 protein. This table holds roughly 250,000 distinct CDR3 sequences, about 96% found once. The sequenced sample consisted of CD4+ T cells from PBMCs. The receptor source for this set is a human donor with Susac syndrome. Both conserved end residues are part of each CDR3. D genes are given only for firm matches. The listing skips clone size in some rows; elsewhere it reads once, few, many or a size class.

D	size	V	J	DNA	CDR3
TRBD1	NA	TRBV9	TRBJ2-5	TGTGCCAGCAGTCCCGGGGACAGCCAAGAGACCCAGTACTTC	CASSPGDSQETQYF
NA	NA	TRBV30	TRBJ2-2	TGTGCCTGGCCCGCGGGACAGAACACCGGGGAGCTGTTTTTT	CAWPAGQNTGELFF
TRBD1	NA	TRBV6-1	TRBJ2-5	TGTGCCAGCAGTGGGGACAGGGGGCGGGAGACCCAGTACTTC	CASSGDRGRETQYF
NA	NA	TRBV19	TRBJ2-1	TGTGCCAGTAGAAGGGTTCTGCGAGCGACTGACAATGAGCAGTTCTTC	CASRRVLRATDNEQFF
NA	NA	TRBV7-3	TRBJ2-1	TGTGCCAGCAGCACCGGGAGTGGCGGTTTCGGTGAGCAGTTCTTC	CASSTGSGGFGEQFF
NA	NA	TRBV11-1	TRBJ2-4	TGTGCCAGCAGCTTACAGGGTAGCGGAAAAAACATTCAGTACTTC	CASSLQGSGKNIQYF
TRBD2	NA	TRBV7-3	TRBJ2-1	TGTGCCAGCAGCCAAGGGGGACTAGCGGGAGTAAGCTCCTACAATGAGCAGTTCTTC	CASSQGGLAGVSSYNEQFF
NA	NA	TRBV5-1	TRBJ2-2	TGCGCCAGCAGCCCCGGAATTTTCGGGAAGTTAACCGGGGAGCTGTTTTTT	CASSPGIFGKLTGELFF
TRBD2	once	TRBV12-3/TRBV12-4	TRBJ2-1	TGTGCCACCCTACCTAGCGGGAGGAGCAATGAGCAGTTCTTC	CATLPSGRSNEQFF
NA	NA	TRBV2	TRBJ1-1	TGTGCCAGCATCACCGACCACCCGAGGAACACTGAAGCTTTCTTT	CASITDHPRNTEAFF
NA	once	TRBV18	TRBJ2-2	TGTGCCAGCTCACCACCTCCGGCGACCCTAACCGGGGAGCTGTTTTTT	CASSPPPATLTGELFF
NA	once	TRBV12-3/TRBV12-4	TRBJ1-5	TGTGCCAGCAGTCCTGGACGGAGTAGCAATCAGCCCCAGCATTTT	CASSPGRSSNQPQHF
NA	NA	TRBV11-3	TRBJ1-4	TGTGCCAGCAGCTATTCTCAGGACAAGGAGGGTGAAAAACTGTTTTTT	CASSYSQDKEGEKLFF
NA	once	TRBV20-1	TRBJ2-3	TGCAGTGCTAGCTACTCGACAGGAGGGTATACAGATACGCAGTATTTT	CSASYSTGGYTDTQYF
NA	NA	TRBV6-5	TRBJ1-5	TGTGCCAGCAGTTACTCGGGGGGCCGTGGGAGCAATCAGCCCCAGCATTTT	CASSYSGGRGSNQPQHF
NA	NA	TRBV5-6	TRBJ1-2	TGTGCCAGCAGCTTGGGAGGGGGGGGACACTATGGCTACACCTTC	CASSLGGGGHYGYTF
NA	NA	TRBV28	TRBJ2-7	TGTGCCAGCAGTCCTTGGGGCGCCTACGAGCAGTACTTC	CASSPWGAYEQYF
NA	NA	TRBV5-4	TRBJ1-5	TGTGCCAGCAGCTTTGGTGGGGCTCGCGGGACAATTGGTCAGCCCCAGCATTTT	CASSFGGARGTIGQPQHF
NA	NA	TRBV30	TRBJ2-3	TGTGCTTGCGGGTCCGGGAACACAGATACGCAGTATTTT	CACGSGNTDTQYF
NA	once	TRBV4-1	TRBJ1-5	TGCGCCAGCAGACCGCCGGGGTCCGATCAGCCCCAGCATTTT	CASRPPGSDQPQHF
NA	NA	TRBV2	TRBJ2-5	TGTGCCAGCAGAGCCGGGACACTCCAAGAGACCCAGTACTTC	CASRAGTLQETQYF
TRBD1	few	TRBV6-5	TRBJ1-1	TGTGCCAGCAGTTTTGGACAGGGCACTGAAGCTTTCTTT	CASSFGQGTEAFF
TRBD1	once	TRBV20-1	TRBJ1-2	TGCAGTGCCTCGGGGGGACAGAAACTCTATGGCTACACCTTC	CSASGGQKLYGYTF
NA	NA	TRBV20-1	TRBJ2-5	TGCAGTGCTAGAGTACTAGAGAGTACCCAGTACTTC	CSARVLESTQYF
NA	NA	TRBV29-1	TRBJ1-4	TGCAGCGTTGTTAGGGGGGCTTCGACTAATGAAAAACTGTTTTTT	CSVVRGASTNEKLFF
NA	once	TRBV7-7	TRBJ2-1	TGTGCTAGCAGCCCTCCACACGGCGGGGAGCAGTTCTTC	CASSPPHGGEQFF
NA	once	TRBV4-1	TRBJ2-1	TGCGCCAGCAGTCCTCAGCTAGCAGGTAATGAGCAGTTCTTC	CASSPQLAGNEQFF
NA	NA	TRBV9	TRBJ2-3	TGTGCCAGCAGCGTAGAAGCCTATACGCAGTATTTT	CASSVEAYTQYF
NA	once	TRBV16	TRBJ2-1	TGTGCCAGCAGCCAACTGACTGGGACGGAGATCTTC	CASSQLTGTEIF
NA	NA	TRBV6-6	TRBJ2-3	TGTGCCAGCAGTTACGGTCAGGCCTCAGATACGCAGTATTTT	CASSYGQASDTQYF